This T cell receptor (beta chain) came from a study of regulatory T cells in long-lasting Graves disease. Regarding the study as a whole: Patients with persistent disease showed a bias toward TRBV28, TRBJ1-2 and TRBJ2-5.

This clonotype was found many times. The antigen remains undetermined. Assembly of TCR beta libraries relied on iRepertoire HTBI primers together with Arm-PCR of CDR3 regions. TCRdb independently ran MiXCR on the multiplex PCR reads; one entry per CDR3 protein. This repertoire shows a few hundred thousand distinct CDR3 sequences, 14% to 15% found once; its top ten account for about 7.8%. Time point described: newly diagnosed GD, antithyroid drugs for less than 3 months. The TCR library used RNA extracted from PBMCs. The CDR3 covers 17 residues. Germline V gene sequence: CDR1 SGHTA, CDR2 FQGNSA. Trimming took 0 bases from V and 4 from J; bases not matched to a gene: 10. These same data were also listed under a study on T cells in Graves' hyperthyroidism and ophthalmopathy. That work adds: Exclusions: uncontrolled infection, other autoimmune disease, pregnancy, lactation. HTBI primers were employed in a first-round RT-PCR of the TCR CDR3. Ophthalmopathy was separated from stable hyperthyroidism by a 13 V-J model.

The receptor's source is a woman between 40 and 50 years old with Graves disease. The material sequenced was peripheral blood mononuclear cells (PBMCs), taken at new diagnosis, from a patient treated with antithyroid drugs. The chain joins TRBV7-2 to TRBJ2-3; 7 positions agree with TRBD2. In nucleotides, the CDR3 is TGTGCCAGCAGCTTAGCATGGGCGGGAGTTCTCGCAGATACGCAGTATTTT. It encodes CASSLAWAGVLADTQYF. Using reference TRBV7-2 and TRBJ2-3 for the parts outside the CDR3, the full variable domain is GAGVSQSPSNKVTEKGKDVELRCDPISGHTALYWYRQSLGQGLEFLIYFQGNSAPDKSGLPSDRFSAERTGGSVSTLTIQRTQQEDSAVYLCASSLAWAGVLADTQYFGPGTRLTVL.